This T cell receptor (beta chain) was obtained from a study of blood T cell repertoires in COVID-19. Background on the study: PBMCs, B-cell-depleted T cells, or T cells provided the cDNA or gDNA that made up the material.

Only in-frame clones appear in the TCRdb table, and some are missing; sequencing was by immunoSEQ multiplex PCR. The data hold 80,000 to 95,000 clones, with around 85% observed a single time. Sequenced: peripheral blood. This receptor was obtained from an elderly man with acute or convalescent COVID-19.

CDR3 sequence reads: CASSVTGKGETQYF. The CDR3 nucleotides read TGTGCCAGCAGCGTGACAGGAAAAGGGGAGACCCAGTACTTC. V is TRBV9 and J is TRBJ2-5; TRBD1 is a possible D gene (6 bases). This CDR3 region has 14 residues. The V end was cut by 2 bases, the J end by 5 bases, with 13 bases between. Germline CDR1 SGDLS, CDR2 YYNGEE.